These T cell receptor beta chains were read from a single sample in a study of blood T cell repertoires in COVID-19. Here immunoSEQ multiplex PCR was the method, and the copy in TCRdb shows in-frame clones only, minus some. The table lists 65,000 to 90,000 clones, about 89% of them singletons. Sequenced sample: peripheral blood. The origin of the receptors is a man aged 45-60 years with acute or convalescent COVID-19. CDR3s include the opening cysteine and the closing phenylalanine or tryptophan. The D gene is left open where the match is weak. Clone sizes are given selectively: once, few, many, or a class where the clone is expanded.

DNA: TGTGCCAGCAGCTCAACTAGCGGGGACTACGAGCAGTACTTC
CDR3: CASSSTSGDYEQYF
D: TRBD2
size: -
J: TRBJ2-7
V: TRBV5-5

DNA: TGTGCCAGCAGCCGGTCTGGGCAGGGCGTAAACACTGAAGCTTTCTTT
CDR3: CASSRSGQGVNTEAFF
D: -
size: -
J: TRBJ1-1
V: TRBV5-6

DNA: TGTGCCAGCAGCCGATACAGGGGTTACACCGGGGAGCTGTTTTTT
CDR3: CASSRYRGYTGELFF
D: TRBD1
size: -
J: TRBJ2-2
V: TRBV7-8

DNA: TGTGCCAGCAGCGTAGTGGGAGGTGGGAACACTGAAGCTTTCTTT
CDR3: CASSVVGGGNTEAFF
D: -
size: -
J: TRBJ1-1
V: TRBV9

DNA: TGTGCCAGCTCACCAACTAGCACAGATACGCAGTATTTT
CDR3: CASSPTSTDTQYF
D: -
size: -
J: TRBJ2-3
V: TRBV18

DNA: TGTGCCAGCAGTTATACCTTTCGGGATTCACCCCTCCACTTT
CDR3: CASSYTFRDSPLHF
D: -
size: -
J: TRBJ1-6
V: TRBV6-5

DNA: TGTGCCAGCAGCCCAACAGGGCGGATTAACGAGCAGTACTTC
CDR3: CASSPTGRINEQYF
D: -
size: -
J: TRBJ2-7
V: TRBV5-4

DNA: TGTGCCAGCAGCTTGGGGCAGGCTAATGAAAAACTGTTTTTT
CDR3: CASSLGQANEKLFF
D: -
size: -
J: TRBJ1-4
V: TRBV5-6

DNA: TGTGCCAGCACCCCGGCCCCGGGATTACGGACCTATGGCTACACCTTC
CDR3: CASTPAPGLRTYGYTF
D: -
size: -
J: TRBJ1-2
V: TRBV7-3

DNA: TGTGCTAGTTCGGGGAACGGAAACACCATATATTTT
CDR3: CASSGNGNTIYF
D: -
size: -
J: TRBJ1-3
V: TRBV12-5

DNA: TGCAGTGCCCGAGAGGGTAATGGCTACACCTTC
CDR3: CSAREGNGYTF
D: -
size: -
J: TRBJ1-2
V: TRBV20-1

DNA: TGTGCCAGCACCCCTCCGGGACAGGGGTCGAACTATGGCTACACCTTC
CDR3: CASTPPGQGSNYGYTF
D: TRBD1
size: once
J: TRBJ1-2
V: TRBV5-6

DNA: TGTGCCAGCAGCAGGGTGGGGGCCAAAAACATTCAGTACTTC
CDR3: CASSRVGAKNIQYF
D: -
size: -
J: TRBJ2-4
V: TRBV6-5

DNA: TGCAGTGCGATCCGACAGGGGAGTTACACCTTC
CDR3: CSAIRQGSYTF
D: TRBD1
size: -
J: TRBJ1-2
V: TRBV20-1

DNA: TGTGCCTGGAGTGGGGGGGGGAATGAGCAGTTCTTC
CDR3: CAWSGGGNEQFF
D: TRBD2
size: -
J: TRBJ2-1
V: TRBV30

DNA: TGTGCCAGCAGCTTGGGCGGGACTAGCGGGGGGCAAGAGACCCAGTACTTC
CDR3: CASSLGGTSGGQETQYF
D: TRBD2
size: -
J: TRBJ2-5
V: TRBV7-6

DNA: TGTGCCAGCAGCTTATGGCGGGGGGGCATCGGGGAGCTGTTTTTT
CDR3: CASSLWRGGIGELFF
D: TRBD2
size: -
J: TRBJ2-2
V: TRBV11-1

DNA: TGTGCCAGCAGCTTAGCGGGCAGCAATCAGCCCCAGCATTTT
CDR3: CASSLAGSNQPQHF
D: -
size: -
J: TRBJ1-5
V: TRBV7-9

DNA: TGTGCCAGCAGCCACGGTCTACCATCGAGCTCCTACAATGAGCAGTTCTTC
CDR3: CASSHGLPSSSYNEQFF
D: -
size: -
J: TRBJ2-1
V: TRBV3-1/TRBV3-2

DNA: TGTGCCAGCAGCTTGATCCGGGGGGAGACCCAGTACTTC
CDR3: CASSLIRGETQYF
D: -
size: -
J: TRBJ2-5
V: TRBV5-6

DNA: TGTGCCAGCAGTTCTAGCGCCTGGGGTGAGCAGTTCTTC
CDR3: CASSSSAWGEQFF
D: -
size: -
J: TRBJ2-1
V: TRBV3-1/TRBV3-2

DNA: TGTGCCAGCAGTGAGACTAGCGGGGTCCTCGTGCAAGAGACCCAGTACTTC
CDR3: CASSETSGVLVQETQYF
D: TRBD2
size: -
J: TRBJ2-5
V: TRBV6-1

DNA: TGTGCCAGCAGTTTGAACAGGCCTCATCACTCTGGAAACACCATATATTTT
CDR3: CASSLNRPHHSGNTIYF
D: -
size: -
J: TRBJ1-3
V: TRBV27

DNA: TGTGCCAGCAGAGGACTAGCGGGGGGGCAGAACATTCAGTACTTC
CDR3: CASRGLAGGQNIQYF
D: TRBD2
size: -
J: TRBJ2-4
V: TRBV6-5

DNA: TGTGCCAGCAGCCAAGTCGTTAGCGGGGGTCTAGCCAAAAACATTCAGTACTTC
CDR3: CASSQVVSGGLAKNIQYF
D: TRBD2
size: few
J: TRBJ2-4
V: TRBV4-2

DNA: TGCGCCAGCAGCTTGGGAGGGAATAGCAATCAGCCCCAGCATTTT
CDR3: CASSLGGNSNQPQHF
D: -
size: -
J: TRBJ1-5
V: TRBV5-1

DNA: TGCGCCAGCAGCCGTGGGGCGGACACTGAAGCTTTCTTT
CDR3: CASSRGADTEAFF
D: -
size: -
J: TRBJ1-1
V: TRBV4-1

DNA: TGTGCCAGCAGTTTATATTACAATCAGCCCCAGCATTTT
CDR3: CASSLYYNQPQHF
D: -
size: -
J: TRBJ1-5
V: TRBV28

DNA: TGTGCCAGCAGTTTACGAGACACCTCCTACGAGCAGTACTTC
CDR3: CASSLRDTSYEQYF
D: -
size: medium-sized
J: TRBJ2-7
V: TRBV27

DNA: TGCGCCAGCAGCCCGGACGGGCGGGCTGAAGCTTTCTTT
CDR3: CASSPDGRAEAFF
D: -
size: -
J: TRBJ1-1
V: TRBV4-1

DNA: TGTGCCAGTAGTATATTACAGGGGGCAAGGGGCTACACCTTC
CDR3: CASSILQGARGYTF
D: TRBD1
size: -
J: TRBJ1-2
V: TRBV19

DNA: TGTGCCAGTAGTATTTTACGGGCCAGGGGTAACACTGAAGCTTTCTTT
CDR3: CASSILRARGNTEAFF
D: -
size: -
J: TRBJ1-1
V: TRBV19

DNA: TGTGCCAGCAGTGATGGGCAGCAGGGTTCTCTCCACTTT
CDR3: CASSDGQQGSLHF
D: -
size: -
J: TRBJ1-6
V: TRBV6-1

DNA: TGTGCCAGCAGCTTGGTAATTGGACAGGGTGGTGAAAAACTGTTTTTT
CDR3: CASSLVIGQGGEKLFF
D: TRBD1
size: -
J: TRBJ1-4
V: TRBV5-8

DNA: TGTGCCAGCAGCTTAAGGCAGCGGTCCTACGAGCAGTACTTC
CDR3: CASSLRQRSYEQYF
D: -
size: -
J: TRBJ2-7
V: TRBV7-2

DNA: TGTGCCAGCAGCTTGACAGCCTATGGCTACACCTTC
CDR3: CASSLTAYGYTF
D: -
size: -
J: TRBJ1-2
V: TRBV5-5

DNA: TGTGCCAGCAGCTTAGATAGAGGAGAGACCCAGTACTTC
CDR3: CASSLDRGETQYF
D: -
size: -
J: TRBJ2-5
V: TRBV11-2

DNA: TGTGCCAGCAGTTGGACAGGGGGTCAGACCTCACCCCTCCACTTT
CDR3: CASSWTGGQTSPLHF
D: TRBD1
size: -
J: TRBJ1-6
V: TRBV28

DNA: TGTGCCAGCACGGCTACCATCGGGGACAGGACGAATGGCTACACCTTC
CDR3: CASTATIGDRTNGYTF
D: TRBD1
size: -
J: TRBJ1-2
V: TRBV4-2

DNA: TGCGCCAGCAGCTTGGGGCTCACAGGTTACAATGAGCAGTTCTTC
CDR3: CASSLGLTGYNEQFF
D: -
size: -
J: TRBJ2-1
V: TRBV5-1

DNA: TGTGCCAGCAGACCAACAAGGAACACTGAAGCTTTCTTT
CDR3: CASRPTRNTEAFF
D: -
size: -
J: TRBJ1-1
V: TRBV7-2

DNA: TGTGCCAGCAGCCGTGGTGGGGGCGGCTACACCTTC
CDR3: CASSRGGGGYTF
D: -
size: -
J: TRBJ1-2
V: TRBV7-9

DNA: TGTGCCTGGAAGAAACAGGGTCTAGGCGGAAACACCATATATTTT
CDR3: CAWKKQGLGGNTIYF
D: -
size: few
J: TRBJ1-3
V: TRBV30

DNA: TGTGCCTGGAGTGTCGGGGGGTATGGAAACACCATATATTTT
CDR3: CAWSVGGYGNTIYF
D: -
size: -
J: TRBJ1-3
V: TRBV30

DNA: TGTGCCTCCGGAGGGTGGAGGTATAATTCACCCCTCCACTTT
CDR3: CASGGWRYNSPLHF
D: -
size: -
J: TRBJ1-6
V: TRBV28

DNA: TGTGCCTGGAGTGCGATGGGCTTCTCACCCCTCCACTTT
CDR3: CAWSAMGFSPLHF
D: -
size: -
J: TRBJ1-6
V: TRBV30

DNA: TGTGCCAGCAGCGGGTTGAGCTCCTATAATTCACCCCTCCACTTT
CDR3: CASSGLSSYNSPLHF
D: -
size: -
J: TRBJ1-6
V: TRBV6-6

DNA: TGCGCCAGCAGCTCAGGACAGGGGGCGAACTATGGCTACACCTTC
CDR3: CASSSGQGANYGYTF
D: TRBD1
size: -
J: TRBJ1-2
V: TRBV5-1

DNA: TGTGCCAGCAGCCAGCATACAGGGGGCGTGACTGAAGCTTTCTTT
CDR3: CASSQHTGGVTEAFF
D: TRBD1
size: -
J: TRBJ1-1
V: TRBV3-1/TRBV3-2

DNA: TGTGCCTGGGGGACTCGCGTAACAGATACGCAGTATTTT
CDR3: CAWGTRVTDTQYF
D: -
size: -
J: TRBJ2-3
V: TRBV30

DNA: TGTGCCAGCAGCCCATCGGAGCTACACTTCAAGACCCAGTACTTC
CDR3: CASSPSELHFKTQYF
D: -
size: -
J: TRBJ2-5
V: TRBV7-8

DNA: TGTGCCAGCAGCCGTCGATCAGGGCCTAACTATGGCTACACCTTC
CDR3: CASSRRSGPNYGYTF
D: -
size: -
J: TRBJ1-2
V: TRBV11-1

DNA: TGTGCCAGTACCGAGGACAGGGCCAAGCGTAATTCACCCCTCCACTTT
CDR3: CASTEDRAKRNSPLHF
D: TRBD1
size: -
J: TRBJ1-6
V: TRBV19

DNA: TGTGCCACTTCTTATAATTCACCCCTCCACTTT
CDR3: CATSYNSPLHF
D: -
size: -
J: TRBJ1-6
V: TRBV28